These T cell receptor beta chains were read from a single sample in a study of blood T cell repertoires in COVID-19. The repertoire was sequenced with immunoSEQ multiplex PCR; TCRdb's copy has only in-frame clones and lacks some. This sample carries some 120,000 clones, around 80% of them seen once, and the ten largest clones take approximately 2%. Sequenced material: peripheral blood. The source of these receptors is a man aged 70-80 years with acute or convalescent COVID-19. Each CDR3 is given with its conserved first and last residue. Each record gives: D gene, J gene, clone size, V gene, CDR3 DNA, CDR3 protein. A D gene is named only where the DNA matches it firmly. Expanded clones are given a class, and other clones once, few, many or no size at all.

TRBD1	TRBJ1-2	NA	TRBV5-1	TGCGCCAGCAGCTTGGAGGGGGCAAACTATGGCTACACCTTC	CASSLEGANYGYTF
TRBD1	TRBJ2-7	once	TRBV9	TGTGCCAGCAGCGCTAGACAGGGCCCCTACGAGCAGTACTTC	CASSARQGPYEQYF
NA	TRBJ2-7	NA	TRBV13	TGTGCCAGCAGCCCCCGAGACAGATGGTACGAGCAGTACTTC	CASSPRDRWYEQYF
TRBD1	TRBJ2-1	NA	TRBV6-6	TGTGCCAGCAGTGACTTGACAGGGGGCAAGATCAATGAGCAGTTCTTC	CASSDLTGGKINEQFF
TRBD1	TRBJ2-1	NA	TRBV5-6	TGTGCCAGCAGCTTGACAGGGGACCCTTCGCGCAGGAATGGTGAGCAGTTCTTC	CASSLTGDPSRRNGEQFF
NA	TRBJ1-2	NA	TRBV3-1/TRBV3-2	TGTGCCAGCAGCCAAGGATCATTCGCCGGCTATGGCTACACCTTC	CASSQGSFAGYGYTF
TRBD1	TRBJ1-1	few	TRBV29-1	TGCAGCGTTGAAGCCGGGACAGCCACTGAAGCTTTCTTT	CSVEAGTATEAFF
TRBD2	TRBJ2-1	NA	TRBV2	TGTGCCAGCAGTGACCTAGCGGGGGGGGCCTACAATGAGCAGTTCTTC	CASSDLAGGAYNEQFF
TRBD2	TRBJ2-1	NA	TRBV7-2	TGTGCCAGCAGCCTACGGACTAGCGGGGGCGCCCCTGAGCAGTTCTTC	CASSLRTSGGAPEQFF
TRBD1	TRBJ1-4	many	TRBV5-1	TGCGCCAGCAGCCTGTTTGGGACAGGGGGAAATGAAAAACTGTTTTTT	CASSLFGTGGNEKLFF
NA	TRBJ2-2	NA	TRBV7-2	TGTGCCAGCAGCCCACTGGCAGGGGCCGGGGAGCTGTTTTTT	CASSPLAGAGELFF
TRBD2	TRBJ2-3	NA	TRBV6-2/TRBV6-3	TGTGCCAGCAGTCGCGGGGGGGCCGTATCAGATACGCAGTATTTT	CASSRGGAVSDTQYF
NA	TRBJ2-1	once	TRBV6-5	TGTGCCAGCAGAACCAGGGAGGCCGTAGGGAATGAGCAGTTCTTC	CASRTREAVGNEQFF
NA	TRBJ1-2	NA	TRBV9	TGTGCCAGCAGCGTTGATCTCGGGGTGGGAGGTGGCTACACCTTC	CASSVDLGVGGGYTF
NA	TRBJ1-2	NA	TRBV6-5	TGTGCCAGCACCCGGGGGACGGCTAACTATGGCTACACCTTC	CASTRGTANYGYTF
NA	TRBJ2-1	NA	TRBV15	TGTGCCACCAGCAGGGGGGTAGCGGCGGGTTCCGAGCAGTTCTTC	CATSRGVAAGSEQFF
NA	TRBJ1-6	NA	TRBV10-3	TGTGCCATCAAGGGGGACACCGATAATTCACCCCTCCACTTT	CAIKGDTDNSPLHF
TRBD1	TRBJ2-1	NA	TRBV5-1	TGCGCCAGCAGCTTGGCCCCCGGGACAGGGGGGGATGAGCAGTTCTTC	CASSLAPGTGGDEQFF
NA	TRBJ1-3	once	TRBV3-1/TRBV3-2	TGTGCCAGCAGCCAGGGGGCGCTTGGAAACACCATATATTTT	CASSQGALGNTIYF
NA	TRBJ2-1	NA	TRBV20-1	TGCAGTGCTAGGGGCTGGGGCCTACAGTTCTTC	CSARGWGLQFF
NA	TRBJ2-7	NA	TRBV7-9	TGTGCCAGCAGCTTGCGGGGAGACGGCGAGCAGTACTTC	CASSLRGDGEQYF
TRBD1	TRBJ2-7	NA	TRBV5-1	TGCGCCAGCAGCGCCGGACAGGCCACCTCCTACGAGCAGTACTTC	CASSAGQATSYEQYF
NA	TRBJ1-1	NA	TRBV6-6	TGTGCCAGCAGTACGGTGAACACTGAAGCTTTCTTT	CASSTVNTEAFF
TRBD1	TRBJ2-7	NA	TRBV5-8	TGTGCCAGCAGCTTGGAGGGGACAGCTCGCTACGAGCAGTACTTC	CASSLEGTARYEQYF
NA	TRBJ1-2	NA	TRBV5-4	TGTGCCAGCAGCTCGTTACAGGGCCACTATGGCTACACCTTC	CASSSLQGHYGYTF
TRBD1	TRBJ2-5	NA	TRBV3-1/TRBV3-2	TGTGCCAGCAGCCTCAGGGGGCGCGGGGAGACCCAGTACTTC	CASSLRGRGETQYF
TRBD1	TRBJ1-2	NA	TRBV5-8	TGTGCCAGCAGCATCCGGGACAGGGTCTACTATGGCTACACCTTC	CASSIRDRVYYGYTF
TRBD2	TRBJ2-1	NA	TRBV7-9	TGTGCCAGCAGCTCTCCCGGGAGGGCCTCTATATACAATGAGCAGTTCTTC	CASSSPGRASIYNEQFF
TRBD1	TRBJ1-2	NA	TRBV5-4	TGTGCCAGCAGCTCAGACCCGGGACAGCTAAACTATGGCTACACCTTC	CASSSDPGQLNYGYTF
TRBD2	TRBJ2-7	NA	TRBV4-2	TGTGCCAGCAGCTTCCCCGGGGAGGGAGGCGAGCAGTACTTC	CASSFPGEGGEQYF
TRBD1	TRBJ2-1	NA	TRBV19	TGTGCCAGTAGTTCCCGGGACAGATGGTCCGATGAGCAGTTCTTC	CASSSRDRWSDEQFF
NA	TRBJ2-5	NA	TRBV10-3	TGTGCCATCAGTAGCGGAGGGGACCAAGAGACCCAGTACTTC	CAISSGGDQETQYF
NA	TRBJ2-2	NA	TRBV6-5	TGTGCCGGAAGGCGACCAGGGCCCACCGGGGAGCTGTTTTTT	CAGRRPGPTGELFF
TRBD1	TRBJ1-2	NA	TRBV28	TGTGCCAGCAGTGCCGGACAGGGGGGCTCCCTAGGGTATGGCTACACCTTC	CASSAGQGGSLGYGYTF
TRBD1	TRBJ2-7	NA	TRBV28	TGTGCCAGCAGAGGGACAGGGAGCTCCTACGAGCAGTACTTC	CASRGTGSSYEQYF
NA	TRBJ1-5	NA	TRBV2	TGTGCCACCCGAGCCTTTAGCAATCAGCCCCAGCATTTT	CATRAFSNQPQHF
TRBD1	TRBJ2-7	NA	TRBV5-1	TGCGCCAGCAGCTGGACAGGATACGAGCAGTACTTC	CASSWTGYEQYF
TRBD1	TRBJ2-7	NA	TRBV6-5	TGTGCCAGCAGTTACTCGGCACAGGGGTCCTACGAGCAGTACTTC	CASSYSAQGSYEQYF
TRBD2	TRBJ2-7	few	TRBV14	TGTGCCAGCAGCCAGACGGGGGGTCTTCACGAGCAGTACTTC	CASSQTGGLHEQYF
NA	TRBJ1-3	NA	TRBV2	TGTGCCAGCAGTTGGACAGCTAGCCCTGGAAACACCATATATTTT	CASSWTASPGNTIYF
NA	TRBJ2-2	NA	TRBV12-3/TRBV12-4	TGTGCCAGCAAACGCACCGGGACCGGGGAGCTGTTTTTT	CASKRTGTGELFF
NA	TRBJ2-3	NA	TRBV4-1	TGCGCCAGCAGCCAAGATCCCCAGTACAGGGATACGCAGTATTTT	CASSQDPQYRDTQYF
NA	TRBJ2-7	NA	TRBV4-1	TGCGCCAGCAGCCAAGACAGGAACTCAGGATACGAGCAGTACTTC	CASSQDRNSGYEQYF